This entry features one TCR beta chain sequence. This entry is derived from a study of blood T cell repertoires in COVID-19. Study-level information: Spain, Italy and the United States supplied samples that represented acute and convalescent COVID-19. PBMCs, B-cell-depleted T cells, or T cells provided the cDNA or gDNA that made up the material.

Trimming pared 8 bases from V and 1 base from J, leaving 11 bases between. CDR1 is MNHEY, CDR2 SVGAGI, per germline. CDR3 length: 13 residues. Per the original methods: Amplification from reference gene primers served as the basis for estimated nucleated cell counts. Libraries were prepared by immunoSEQ multiplex PCR; TCRdb keeps only in-frame clonotypes and omits some of them. V, J and clone size derive from that table, while D and trimming were established from the DNA sequence. The table includes roughly 300,000 clones, about 87% detected once. Source material: peripheral blood. This chain connects TRBV6-5 to TRBJ1-1; D is uncertain. The source of this sequence is a woman in her 40s who had recovered from COVID-19. CDR3 in amino acids: CASVLHGNTEAFF. In DNA, the CDR3 is TGTGCCAGCGTTCTCCACGGGAACACTGAAGCTTTCTTT.